Described below is a single T cell receptor beta chain sequence and its context. Its specificity is unknown. This entry is derived from a study of cytomegalovirus exposure and HLA in healthy donors. The CDR3 runs to 11 residues. Germline V gene data show CDR1 as MNHEY and CDR2 as SVGAGI. Trimming took off 4 bases at V and 6 bases at J, with 5 bases between the two ends. Primers: 60 Vbeta forward and 13 Jbeta reverse. Per the original data handling: In a later analysis, the count reached about 75 million unique TCR beta chains, with approximately 10 million shared. The method was immunoSEQ multiplex PCR; TCRdb's version includes in-frame clones alone and lacks a portion of them. That table supplies the V and J calls and clone size; D and trimming were determined from the DNA. Of 75,000 to 80,000 clones listed, roughly two thirds are singletons. Whole-study results and caveats: It was shown in a later analysis that HLA-associated TCR beta chains were more clonally expanded than other, equally common chains. Previous analysis showed most TCR beta V segments were productive about 87% or about 30% of the time. CMV serostatus was the only immune exposure information that was available.

The specimen was PBMCs. The TCR sequence derives from a man in his fifties or sixties in good health and CMV-seropositive. This chain links TRBV6-5 with TRBJ2-3; D is uncertain. In DNA form, the CDR3 reads TGTGCCAGCAGTTTCGGGGATACGCAGTATTTT. Its protein product is CASSFGDTQYF.